A single sample is the source of the 21 T cell receptor beta chains below, sequenced in a study of human T cells and chemical hapten exposure. Sample time point: pre-sensitization, week 0. Treatment noted: therapeutic diphenylcyclopropenone sensitization with weekly scalp DPC. TCRdb independently ran MiXCR on the RACE reads; one entry per CDR3 protein. The data show 300,000 to 450,000 distinct CDR3 sequences, with approximately 5% seen just once and 2% to 3% held by the top ten. The specimen was whole blood, collected in connection with sensitization to the hapten diphenylcyclopropenone (DPC). The receptor source for this set is a woman aged 45-60 years with alopecia areata. Some clones in this sample may be carry-over from other donors' samples.

This clonotype was detected many times. The chain employs TRBV27 and TRBJ2-1; no clear D gene. Germline CDR1 and CDR2: MNHEY and SMNVEV (reference sequence). CDR3 length: 11 residues. V gave up 7 bases and J gave up 7 bases, with 8 bases separating them. CDR3 sequence (DNA): TGTGCCAGCACTATAGGGAATGAGCAGTTCTTC. It encodes CASTIGNEQFF.

This clonotype has only a few counts. The V call is TRBV4-1, the J call TRBJ1-1; possibly TRBD1 for D (5 bases). The CDR3 is 14 amino acids. Trimming cost V 0 bases and J 4 bases, with 9 bases left between them. Germline-derived CDR1 and CDR2 are MGHRA and YSYEKL. Here the CDR3 reads CASSQDPRVTEAFF. Here the CDR3 DNA reads TGCGCCAGCAGCCAAGACCCCAGGGTCACTGAAGCTTTCTTT.

The table lists this clonotype with many counts. The rearrangement links TRBV15 to TRBJ2-1; D unresolved. This CDR3 contains 11 residues. V was cut by 4 bases and J by 12 bases, with 10 bases left in between. Germline-derived CDR1 and CDR2 are LNHNV and YYDKDF (reference sequence). The CDR3 sequence is CATSTGIGQFF. The CDR3 bases are TGTGCCACCAGCACAGGCATAGGGCAGTTCTTC. Full variable domain (remainder filled in from reference TRBV15 and TRBJ2-1): DAMVIQNPRYQVTQFGKPVTLSCSQTLNHNVMYWYQQKSSQAPKLLFHYYDKDFNNEADTPDNFQSRRPNTSFCFLDIRSPGLGDTAMYLCATSTGIGQFFGPGTRLTVL.

CDR3 sequence reads: CASSPMTDTQYF. CDR3 in DNA: TGTGCCAGCAGTCCAATGACAGATACGCAGTATTTT. The chain has TRBV6-2 or TRBV6-3 and TRBJ2-3; D is undetermined. Trimming stripped 5 bases from V and 3 bases from J, with 6 bases between. The CDR3 runs to 12 residues. CDR1 is MNHEY, CDR2 SVGEGT, per germline.

The V call is TRBV20-1, the J call TRBJ2-5; D gene ambiguous. Germline assignment: CDR1 DFQATT and CDR2 SNEGSKA (reference sequence). The V end lost 4 bases, the J end lost 4 bases, and 7 bases lay between the germline ends. The CDR3 runs to 11 residues. CDR3 sequence reads: CSAKWGETQYF. CDR3 DNA: TGCAGTGCTAAATGGGGAGAGACCCAGTACTTC.

The J gene is TRBJ2-7, the V gene TRBV6-5, with D hard to call. Germline V gene sequence: CDR1 MNHEY, CDR2 SVGAGI. Trimming cost V 5 bases and J 5 bases, with 10 bases left between them. The CDR3 contains 12 residues. The CDR3 DNA is TGTGCCAGCAGTCCTCGACCAAACGAGCAGTACTTC. It codes for CASSPRPNEQYF.

This sequence joins TRBV6-2 or TRBV6-3 and TRBJ1-5, with D maybe TRBD1 (5 bases). Germline loops: CDR1 MNHEY, CDR2 SVGEGT. This CDR3 is built from 15 residues. The V end lost 5 bases, the J end lost 2 bases, and 13 bases lay between the germline ends. The CDR3 region has the DNA TGTGCCAGCAGTCCCCGGGGACTGGGCAATCAGCCCCAGCATTTT. Protein: CASSPRGLGNQPQHF.

In this sample, this clonotype turned up many times. An end of the junction does not agree with germline; a read error may underlie this. The chain couples TRBV5-1 to TRBJ2-7; D possibly corresponds to TRBD1 (5 bases). CDR3 size: 12 residues. Germline CDR1 reads SGHRS; CDR2 reads YFSETQ. The chain's CDR3 is CASSLAGNEQYF. In DNA form, the CDR3 reads TGTGCCAGCAGTTTAGCAGGGAACGAGCAGTACTTC.

This chain joins TRBV20-1 and TRBJ1-1; TRBD1 might be the D (5 bases). The ends were cut back, 2 bases at V and 1 base at J, with 11 bases in the middle. The CDR3 sequence is 14 residues long. Germline V gene lookup returns CDR1 DFQATT and CDR2 SNEGSKA (reference sequence). The CDR3 DNA sequence: TGCAGTGCTAGACTAGGGGCACCGAACACTGAAGCTTTCTTT. Its translation is CSARLGAPNTEAFF.

This clonotype came up many times. V usage is TRBV7-2 and J usage is TRBJ1-4; no clear D. The CDR3 contains 14 residues. Germline V lookup: CDR1 SGHTA, CDR2 FQGNSA. The V end lost 6 bases, the J end lost 0 bases, and 8 bases lay between the germline ends. Here the CDR3 reads CASSSQTTNEKLFF. Here the CDR3 DNA reads TGTGCCAGCAGTTCTCAGACAACTAATGAAAAACTGTTTTTT.

This clonotype was counted a few times. The gene calls are TRBV5-1 and TRBJ2-3; TRBD2 aligns across 7 bases. The CDR3 is 14 amino acids. After removal of 4 bases from V and 2 bases from J, the junction contained 4 bases not matched to a gene. CDR1 is SGHRS, CDR2 YFSETQ, per germline. The CDR3, as DNA: TGCGCCAGCAGCATGGGAGGGAACACAGATACGCAGTATTTT. This translates into CASSMGGNTDTQYF.

This clonotype was seen a few times. This sequence joins TRBV7-3 and TRBJ1-2; TRBD1 agrees at 9 bases. The CDR3 has 18 residues. The J segment lost 6 bases and the V segment lost 3 bases, leaving 17 bases of the junction unmatched. CDR1 is SGHTA and CDR2 is FQGTGA in the germline V gene. CDR3 DNA: TGTGCCAGCAGCTTCAAACCAATGGGACAGGGCCCCCGAGATGGCTACACCTTC. Translation: CASSFKPMGQGPRDGYTF.

The chain employs TRBV20-1 and TRBJ2-3; 8 nucleotides match TRBD1. Trimming cost V 7 bases and J 3 bases; bases outside gene matches: 18. The CDR3 is 17 residues long. CDR1 DFQATT and CDR2 SNEGSKA come from the germline V gene (reference sequence). The CDR3 sequence is CSVPGGTGVRWTDTQYF. DNA of the CDR3: TGCAGTGTCCCAGGAGGGACAGGTGTCCGATGGACAGATACGCAGTATTTT.

This clonotype was observed a few times. This chain joins TRBV6-5 and TRBJ2-5; 8 bases align to TRBD2. CDR3 length: 13 residues. Germline lookup yields CDR1 MNHEY and CDR2 SVGAGI. The junction had 5 bases not matched to a gene; V was cut back by 6 bases and J by 5 bases. Here the CDR3 DNA reads TGTGCCAGCAGGTCGGGGGGGCTGGAGACCCAGTACTTC. Residues: CASRSGGLETQYF.

The chain carries TRBV2 and TRBJ1-1; the D gene is possibly TRBD1 (6 bases). Germline V gene lookup returns CDR1 SNHLY and CDR2 FYNNEI. This CDR3 has 14 residues. V lost 7 bases to trimming and J lost 2 bases, with 14 bases between them. For the CDR3, the DNA is TGTGCCAGCAAAAGGGGGAAGACTAACACTGAAGCTTTCTTT. Residues: CASKRGKTNTEAFF.

In its sample, this clonotype was seen many times. The V call is TRBV12-3 or TRBV12-4, the J call TRBJ2-1, with D possibly matching TRBD2 (6 bases). This CDR3 has 15 amino acids. The V end lost 3 bases, the J end lost 12 bases, and 21 bases lay between the germline ends. CDR3 region: CASSLASAEISSQFF. The CDR3, as DNA: TGTGCCAGCAGTTTGGCTAGCGCCGAGATTTCGTCGCAGTTCTTC.

This clonotype was picked up many times. V gene TRBV6-6 combines with J gene TRBJ2-5, with D unclear. Germline-derived CDR1 and CDR2 are MNHNY and SVGAGI (reference sequence). V lost 2 bases, J lost 5 bases, and 12 bases lay in between. This CDR3 region has 14 residues. The CDR3 DNA follows: TGTGCCAGCAGTTACCGTCGTGGGCACGAGACCCAGTACTTC. It specifies CASSYRRGHETQYF.

This clonotype has more than one count but fewer than ten. The chain employs TRBV6-5 and TRBJ1-5, with D unclear. Germline V gives CDR1 MNHEY, CDR2 SVGAGI. The CDR3 spans 15 residues. The V end lost 6 bases, the J end lost 1 base, and 13 bases lay between the germline ends. DNA for the CDR3: TGTGCCAGCAGCCCGGACGGACTAAGCAATCAGCCCCAGCATTTT. As protein: CASSPDGLSNQPQHF.

The gene calls are TRBV12-3 or TRBV12-4 and TRBJ2-1; D ambiguous. V was shortened by 6 bases and J by 8 bases, with 17 bases between the two germline ends. The CDR3 consists of 14 residues. The CDR3 region is CASRRGPPVDEQFF. CDR3 nucleotide sequence: TGTGCCAGCAGGAGAGGACCGCCGGTCGATGAGCAGTTCTTC.

This clonotype turned up a few times. The chain combines TRBV27 with TRBJ2-1; D is possibly TRBD2 (7 bases). The V end was cut by 7 bases, the J end by 0 bases, with 16 bases between. Germline assignment: CDR1 MNHEY and CDR2 SMNVEV (reference sequence). The CDR3 extends over 16 amino acids. The chain's CDR3 is CASKKGGGLSYNEQFF. CDR3 DNA: TGTGCCAGCAAAAAGGGCGGGGGCCTCTCCTACAATGAGCAGTTCTTC.

With regard to this clonotype: It is likely a read error, because the conserved phenylalanine at the end of the CDR3 is missing. The chain employs TRBV20-1 and TRBJ2-7, with 12 positions matching TRBD2. After removal of 0 bases from V and 3 bases from J, the junction contained 6 bases not matched to a gene. This CDR3 contains 16 residues. Per the germline V gene, CDR1 is DFQATT and CDR2 is SNEGSKA (reference sequence). CDR3 amino acids: CSARDAMGLAGYEQYL. CDR3 nucleotides: TGCAGTGCTAGAGATGCAATGGGACTAGCGGGCTACGAGCAGTACCTC.